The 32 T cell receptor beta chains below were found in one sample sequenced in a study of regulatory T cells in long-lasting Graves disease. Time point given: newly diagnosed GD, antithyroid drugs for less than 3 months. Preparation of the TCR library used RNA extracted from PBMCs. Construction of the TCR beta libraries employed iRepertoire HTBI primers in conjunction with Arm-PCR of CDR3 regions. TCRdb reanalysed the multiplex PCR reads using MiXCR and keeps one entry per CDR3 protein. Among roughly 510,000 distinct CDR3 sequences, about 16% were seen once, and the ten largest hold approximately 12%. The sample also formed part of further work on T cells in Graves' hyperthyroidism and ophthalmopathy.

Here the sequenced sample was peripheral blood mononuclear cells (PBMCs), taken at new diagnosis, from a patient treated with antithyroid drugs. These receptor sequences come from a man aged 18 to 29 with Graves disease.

The chain's CDR3 is CASSLGVYKGNTEAFF. The DNA of the CDR3 is TGTGCCAGCAGCTTAGGGGTATACAAGGGGAACACTGAAGCTTTCTTT. V is TRBV11-1 and J is TRBJ1-1; D gene uncertain. The V end was cut by 1 base, the J end by 1 base, with 13 bases between. The CDR3 length is 16 residues. Per the germline V gene, CDR1 is SGHAT and CDR2 is FQDESV (reference sequence).

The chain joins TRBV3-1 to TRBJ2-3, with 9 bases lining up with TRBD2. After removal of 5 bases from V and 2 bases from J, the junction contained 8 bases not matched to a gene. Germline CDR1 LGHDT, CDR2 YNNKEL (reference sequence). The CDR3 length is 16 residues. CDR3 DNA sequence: TGTGCCAGCAGCACAACGACTAGCGGAAACACAGATACGCAGTATTTT. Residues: CASSTTTSGNTDTQYF.

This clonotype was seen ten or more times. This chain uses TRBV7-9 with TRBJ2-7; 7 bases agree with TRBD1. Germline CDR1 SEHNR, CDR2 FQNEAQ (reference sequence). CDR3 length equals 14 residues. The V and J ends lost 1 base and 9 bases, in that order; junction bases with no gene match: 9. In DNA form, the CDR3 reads TGTGCCAGCAGCTTAGATCCTACGAGGGGGCGGCAGTACTTC. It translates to CASSLDPTRGRQYF.

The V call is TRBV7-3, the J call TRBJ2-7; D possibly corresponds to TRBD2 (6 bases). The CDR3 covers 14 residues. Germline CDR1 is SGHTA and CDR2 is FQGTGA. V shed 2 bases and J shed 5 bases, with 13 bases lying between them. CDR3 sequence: CASSLARGSDEQYF. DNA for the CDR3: TGTGCCAGCAGCTTAGCCCGGGGGTCGGACGAGCAGTACTTC.

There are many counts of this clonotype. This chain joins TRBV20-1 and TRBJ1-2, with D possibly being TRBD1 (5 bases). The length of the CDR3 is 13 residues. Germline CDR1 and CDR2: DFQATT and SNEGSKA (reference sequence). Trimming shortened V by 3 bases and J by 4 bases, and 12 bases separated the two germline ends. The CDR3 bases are TGCAGTGCTAGGGGGGGAATAACCTATGGCTACACCTTC. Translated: CSARGGITYGYTF.

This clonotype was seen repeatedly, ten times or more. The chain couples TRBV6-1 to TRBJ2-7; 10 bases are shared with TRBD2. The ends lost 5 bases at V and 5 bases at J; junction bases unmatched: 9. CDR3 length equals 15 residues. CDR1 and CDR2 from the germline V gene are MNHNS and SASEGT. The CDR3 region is CASSLSGRAYHEQYF. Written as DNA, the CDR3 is TGTGCCAGCAGTCTAAGCGGGAGGGCCTACCACGAGCAGTACTTC.

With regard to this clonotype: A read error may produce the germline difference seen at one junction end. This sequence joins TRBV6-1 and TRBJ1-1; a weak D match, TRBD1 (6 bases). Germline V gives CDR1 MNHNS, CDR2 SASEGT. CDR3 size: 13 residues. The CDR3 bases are TGTGCCAGCAGATTACAGGGTAGGACTGAAGCTTCCTTT. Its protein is CASRLQGRTEASF.

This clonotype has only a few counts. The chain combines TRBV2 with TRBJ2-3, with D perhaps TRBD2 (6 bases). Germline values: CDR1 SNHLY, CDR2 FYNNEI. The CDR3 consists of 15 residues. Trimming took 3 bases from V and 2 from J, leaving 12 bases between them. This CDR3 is CASSEYSGDTDTQYF. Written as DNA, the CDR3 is TGTGCCAGCAGTGAGTATAGCGGCGACACAGATACGCAGTATTTT. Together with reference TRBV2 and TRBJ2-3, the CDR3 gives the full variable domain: EPEVTQTPSHQVTQMGQEVILRCVPISNHLYFYWYRQILGQKVEFLVSFYNNEISEKSEIFDDQFSVERPDGSNFTLKIRSTKLEDSAMYFCASSEYSGDTDTQYFGPGTRLTVL.

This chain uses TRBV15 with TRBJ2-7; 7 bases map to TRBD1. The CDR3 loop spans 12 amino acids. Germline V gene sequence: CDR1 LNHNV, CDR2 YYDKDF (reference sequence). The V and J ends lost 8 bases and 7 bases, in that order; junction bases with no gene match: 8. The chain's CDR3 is CATGPEQGEQYF. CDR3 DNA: TGTGCCACCGGACCAGAACAGGGGGAGCAGTACTTC.

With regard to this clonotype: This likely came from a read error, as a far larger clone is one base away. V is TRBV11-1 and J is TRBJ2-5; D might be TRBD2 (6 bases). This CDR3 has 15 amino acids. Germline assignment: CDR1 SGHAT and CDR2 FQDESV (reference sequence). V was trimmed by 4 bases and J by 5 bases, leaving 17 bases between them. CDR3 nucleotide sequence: TGTGCCAGCAGCTATCGGGGACTGACGATGGAGACCCAGTACTTC. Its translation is CASSYRGLTMETQYF.

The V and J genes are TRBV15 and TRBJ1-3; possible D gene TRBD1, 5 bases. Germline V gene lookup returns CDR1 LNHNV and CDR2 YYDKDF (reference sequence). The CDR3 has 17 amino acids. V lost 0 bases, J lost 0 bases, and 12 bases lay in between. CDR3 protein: CATSRDLQANSGNTIYF. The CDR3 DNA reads TGTGCCACCAGCAGAGATTTACAGGCCAACTCTGGAAACACCATATATTTT.

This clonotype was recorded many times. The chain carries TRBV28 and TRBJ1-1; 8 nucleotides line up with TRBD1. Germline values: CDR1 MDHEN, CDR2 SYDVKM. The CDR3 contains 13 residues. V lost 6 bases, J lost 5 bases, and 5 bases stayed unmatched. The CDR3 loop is CASSQGAQTEAFF. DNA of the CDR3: TGTGCCAGCAGCCAGGGGGCGCAGACTGAAGCTTTCTTT.

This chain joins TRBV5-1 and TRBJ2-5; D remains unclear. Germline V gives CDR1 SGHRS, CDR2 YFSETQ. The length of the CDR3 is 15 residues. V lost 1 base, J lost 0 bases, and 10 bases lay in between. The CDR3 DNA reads TGCGCCAGCAGCTTGACTCCCAGAGACCAAGAGACCCAGTACTTC. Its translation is CASSLTPRDQETQYF.

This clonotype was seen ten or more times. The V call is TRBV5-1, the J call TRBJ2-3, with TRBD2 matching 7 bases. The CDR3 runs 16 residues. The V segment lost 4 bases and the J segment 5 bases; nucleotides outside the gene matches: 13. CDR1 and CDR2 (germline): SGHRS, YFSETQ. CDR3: CASSRLGREKQDTQYF. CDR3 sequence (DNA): TGCGCCAGCAGCAGACTCGGGCGGGAGAAGCAAGATACGCAGTATTTT.

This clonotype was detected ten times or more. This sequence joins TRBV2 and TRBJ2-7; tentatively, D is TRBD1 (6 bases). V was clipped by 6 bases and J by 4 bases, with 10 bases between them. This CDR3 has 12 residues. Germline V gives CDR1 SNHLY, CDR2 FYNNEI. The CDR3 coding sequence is TGTGCCAGCAGAACAGGGATTTACGAGCAGTACTTC. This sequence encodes CASRTGIYEQYF. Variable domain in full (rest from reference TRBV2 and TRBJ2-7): EPEVTQTPSHQVTQMGQEVILRCVPISNHLYFYWYRQILGQKVEFLVSFYNNEISEKSEIFDDQFSVERPDGSNFTLKIRSTKLEDSAMYFCASRTGIYEQYFGPGTRLTVT.

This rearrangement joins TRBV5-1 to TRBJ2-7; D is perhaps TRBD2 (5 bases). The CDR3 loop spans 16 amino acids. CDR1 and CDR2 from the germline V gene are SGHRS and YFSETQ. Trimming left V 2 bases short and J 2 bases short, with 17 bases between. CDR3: CASSFSPGNPTYEQYF. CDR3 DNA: TGCGCCAGCAGCTTCTCACCCGGGAACCCGACCTACGAGCAGTACTTC.

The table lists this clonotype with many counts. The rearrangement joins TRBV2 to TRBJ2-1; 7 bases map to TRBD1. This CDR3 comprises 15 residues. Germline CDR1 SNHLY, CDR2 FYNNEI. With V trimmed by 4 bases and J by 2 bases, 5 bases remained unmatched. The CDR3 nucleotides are TGTGCCAGCAGTGGGTTGCAGGGGGCCTACAATGAGCAGTTCTTC. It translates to CASSGLQGAYNEQFF.

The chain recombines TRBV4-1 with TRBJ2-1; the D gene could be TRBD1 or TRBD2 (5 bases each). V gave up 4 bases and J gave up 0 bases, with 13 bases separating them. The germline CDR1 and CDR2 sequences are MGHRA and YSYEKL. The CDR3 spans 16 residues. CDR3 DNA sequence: TGCGCCAGCAGCCCCAGGGTGGGGGACTCCTACAATGAGCAGTTCTTC. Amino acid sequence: CASSPRVGDSYNEQFF.

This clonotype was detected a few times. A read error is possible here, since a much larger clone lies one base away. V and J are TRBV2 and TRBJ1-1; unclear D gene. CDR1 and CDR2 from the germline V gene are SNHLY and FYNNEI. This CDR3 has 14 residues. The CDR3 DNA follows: TGTGCCAGCAGCGGGAGTCGGCTTAGCACTGAAGCTATCTTT. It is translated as CASSGSRLSTEAIF.

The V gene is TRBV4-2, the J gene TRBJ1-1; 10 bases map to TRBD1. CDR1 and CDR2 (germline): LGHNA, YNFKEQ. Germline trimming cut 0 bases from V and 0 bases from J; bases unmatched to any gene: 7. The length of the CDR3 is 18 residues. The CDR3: CASSQERTGGLLNTEAFF. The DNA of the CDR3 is TGTGCCAGCAGCCAAGAAAGGACAGGGGGTCTTCTGAACACTGAAGCTTTCTTT.

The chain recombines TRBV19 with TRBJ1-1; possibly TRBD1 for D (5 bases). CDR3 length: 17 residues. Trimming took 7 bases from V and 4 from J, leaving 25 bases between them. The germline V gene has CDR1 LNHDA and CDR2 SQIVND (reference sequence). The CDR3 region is CASTEWGEAEGRTEAFF. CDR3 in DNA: TGTGCCAGTACCGAGTGGGGGGAGGCCGAAGGCCGCACTGAAGCTTTCTTT.

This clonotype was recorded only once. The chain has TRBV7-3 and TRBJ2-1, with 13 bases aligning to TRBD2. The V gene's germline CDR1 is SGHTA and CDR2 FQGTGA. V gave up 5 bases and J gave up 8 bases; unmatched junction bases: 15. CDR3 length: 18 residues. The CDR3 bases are TGTGCCAGCAGCCCCCGGGGGGGGGGGACTAGCGGGAACGATGAGCAGTTCTTC. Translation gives CASSPRGGGTSGNDEQFF.

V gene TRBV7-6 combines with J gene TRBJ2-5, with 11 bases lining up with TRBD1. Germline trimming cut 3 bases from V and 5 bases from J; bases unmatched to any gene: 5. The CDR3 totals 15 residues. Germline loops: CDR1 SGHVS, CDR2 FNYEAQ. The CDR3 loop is CASSFRTGGSETQYF. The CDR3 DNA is TGTGCCAGCAGCTTCCGGACAGGGGGCTCGGAGACCCAGTACTTC. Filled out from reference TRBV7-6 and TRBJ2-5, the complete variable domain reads GAGVSQSPRYKVTKRGQDVALRCDPISGHVSLYWYRQALGQGPEFLTYFNYEAQQDKSGLPNDRFSAERPEGSISTLTIQRTEQRDSAMYRCASSFRTGGSETQYFGPGTRLLVL.

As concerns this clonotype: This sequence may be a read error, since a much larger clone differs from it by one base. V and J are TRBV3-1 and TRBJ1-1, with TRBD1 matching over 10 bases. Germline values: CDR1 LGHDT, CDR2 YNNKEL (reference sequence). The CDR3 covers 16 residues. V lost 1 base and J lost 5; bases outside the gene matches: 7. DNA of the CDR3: TGTGCCAGCAGCCAAGGATCGGGACAGGGGAGGACTGAAGCTTTCTTT. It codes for CASSQGSGQGRTEAFF.

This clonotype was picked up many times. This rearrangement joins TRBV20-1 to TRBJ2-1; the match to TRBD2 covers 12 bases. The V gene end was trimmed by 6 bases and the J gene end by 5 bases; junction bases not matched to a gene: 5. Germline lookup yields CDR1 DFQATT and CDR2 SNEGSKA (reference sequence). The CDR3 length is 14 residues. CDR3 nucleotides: TGCAGTGCCGATACTAGCGGGAGGAACAATGAGCAGTTCTTC. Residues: CSADTSGRNNEQFF.

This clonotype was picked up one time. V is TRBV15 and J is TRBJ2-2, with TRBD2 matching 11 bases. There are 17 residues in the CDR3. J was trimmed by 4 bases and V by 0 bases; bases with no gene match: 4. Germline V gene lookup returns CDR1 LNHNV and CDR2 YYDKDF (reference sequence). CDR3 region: CATSRDTSGSATGELFF. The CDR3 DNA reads TGTGCCACCAGCAGAGACACTAGCGGGAGTGCCACCGGGGAGCTGTTTTTT.

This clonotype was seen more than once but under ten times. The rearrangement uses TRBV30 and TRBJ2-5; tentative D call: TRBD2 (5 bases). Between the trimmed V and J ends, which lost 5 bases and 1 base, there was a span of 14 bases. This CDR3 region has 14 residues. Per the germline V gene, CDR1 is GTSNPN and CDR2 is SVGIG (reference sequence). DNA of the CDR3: TGTGCCTGGTCCTTGTATGGGAGCCAAGAGACCCAGTACTTC. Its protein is CAWSLYGSQETQYF.

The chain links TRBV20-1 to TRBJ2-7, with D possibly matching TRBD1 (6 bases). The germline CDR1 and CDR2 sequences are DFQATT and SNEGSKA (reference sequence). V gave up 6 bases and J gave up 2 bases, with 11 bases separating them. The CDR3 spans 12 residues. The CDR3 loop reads CSAFRDTYEQYF. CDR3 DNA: TGCAGTGCATTCCGGGACACCTACGAGCAGTACTTC.

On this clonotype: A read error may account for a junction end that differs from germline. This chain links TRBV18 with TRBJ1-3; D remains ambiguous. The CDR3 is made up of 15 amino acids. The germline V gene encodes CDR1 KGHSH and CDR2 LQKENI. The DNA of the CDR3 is TGTGCCAGCTCAACCGATTTTTTCTCTGGAAACACCACATATTTT. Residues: CASSTDFFSGNTTYF.

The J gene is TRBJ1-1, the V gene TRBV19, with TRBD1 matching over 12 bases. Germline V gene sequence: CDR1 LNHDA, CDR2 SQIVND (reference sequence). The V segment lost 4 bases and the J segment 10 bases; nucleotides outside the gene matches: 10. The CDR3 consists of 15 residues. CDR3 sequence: CASSRGDRGPGRAFF. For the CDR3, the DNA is TGTGCCAGTAGTAGAGGGGACAGGGGGCCTGGACGAGCTTTCTTT. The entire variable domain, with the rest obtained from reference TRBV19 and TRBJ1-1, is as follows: DGGITQSPKYLFRKEGQNVTLSCEQNLNHDAMYWYRQDPGQGLRLIYYSQIVNDFQKGDIAEGYSVSREKKESFPLTVTSAQKNPTAFYLCASSRGDRGPGRAFFGQGTRLTVV.

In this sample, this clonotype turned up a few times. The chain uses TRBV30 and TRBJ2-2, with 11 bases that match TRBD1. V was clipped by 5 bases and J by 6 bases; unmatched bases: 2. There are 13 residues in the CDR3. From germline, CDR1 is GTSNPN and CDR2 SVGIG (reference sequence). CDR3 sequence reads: CAWGTGGSGELFF. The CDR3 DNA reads TGTGCCTGGGGGACAGGGGGATCCGGGGAGCTGTTTTTT.

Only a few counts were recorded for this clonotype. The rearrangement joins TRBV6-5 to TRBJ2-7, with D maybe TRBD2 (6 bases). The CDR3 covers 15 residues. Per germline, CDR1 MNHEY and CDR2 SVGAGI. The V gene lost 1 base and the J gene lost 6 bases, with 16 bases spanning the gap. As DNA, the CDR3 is TGTGCCAGCAGTTACTGGACTACTAGCCCCGGCGAGCAGTACTTC. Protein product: CASSYWTTSPGEQYF.